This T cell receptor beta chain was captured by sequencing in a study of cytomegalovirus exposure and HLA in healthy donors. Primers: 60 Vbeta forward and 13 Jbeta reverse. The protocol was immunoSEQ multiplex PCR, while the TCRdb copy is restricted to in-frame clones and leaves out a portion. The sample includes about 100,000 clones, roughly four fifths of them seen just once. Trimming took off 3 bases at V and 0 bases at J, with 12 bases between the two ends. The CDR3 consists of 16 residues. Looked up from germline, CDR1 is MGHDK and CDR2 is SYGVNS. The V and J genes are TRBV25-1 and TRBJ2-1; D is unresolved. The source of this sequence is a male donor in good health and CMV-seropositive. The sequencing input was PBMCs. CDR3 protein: CASSDSSSSSYNEQFF. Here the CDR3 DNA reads TGTGCCAGCAGTGATTCTTCCTCGAGCTCCTACAATGAGCAGTTCTTC.